The sequence of this TCR beta chain was determined in a study of cytomegalovirus exposure and HLA in healthy donors. Germline CDR1 reads LGHNA; CDR2 reads YSLEER. J was trimmed by 0 bases and V by 1 base; bases with no gene match: 8. The CDR3 has 18 amino acids. General observations from the study: The productive fraction for most TCR beta V segments was about 90% or about 30% in an earlier analysis.

Primers for the PCR totalled 60 Vbeta and 13 Jbeta. This table comes from immunoSEQ multiplex PCR, and its TCRdb copy is limited to in-frame clones, with some not included. The sample holds around 180,000 clones, around 90% seen once. On this clone itself: Its specificity is not known.

The TCR originated in a woman younger than 35 in good health and CMV-seronegative. The sequenced material came from PBMCs. The chain employs TRBV4-3 and TRBJ2-5, with 10 bases aligning to TRBD2. The CDR3 sequence: CASSQALLAGKYQETQYF. CDR3 nucleotides: TGCGCCAGCAGCCAAGCGCTACTAGCGGGGAAGTACCAAGAGACCCAGTACTTC.